The next 2 T cell receptor beta chains were all read from a single sample in a study of T cell changes during pregnancy in multiple sclerosis. TCRdb's table, derived via immunoSEQ multiplex PCR, lists solely in-frame clones and lacks some. The table includes 130,000 or so clones, around 95% detected once. This sample comprised peripheral blood, obtained after pregnancy. These TCRs come from a female donor with multiple sclerosis, enrolled in a pregnancy study.

The chain carries TRBV18 and TRBJ1-1; 9 nucleotides line up with TRBD1. The CDR3 has 15 residues. The ends lost 3 bases at V and 2 bases at J; junction bases unmatched: 4. Germline V gene lookup returns CDR1 KGHSH and CDR2 LQKENI. The CDR3 reads CASSPGTGINTEAFF. Here the CDR3 DNA reads TGTGCCAGCTCACCGGGGACAGGGATAAACACTGAAGCTTTCTTT.

The chain has TRBV15 and TRBJ1-1; no reliable D call. With 0 bases removed from V and 0 bases from J, the gap between germline ends came to 5 bases. The CDR3 is 14 residues long. Germline V lookup: CDR1 LNHNV, CDR2 YYDKDF (reference sequence). This CDR3 is CATSRDLVNTEAFF. CDR3 in DNA: TGTGCCACCAGCAGAGATTTAGTGAACACTGAAGCTTTCTTT. The full variable domain, with the rest looked up from reference TRBV15 and TRBJ1-1, is DAMVIQNPRYQVTQFGKPVTLSCSQTLNHNVMYWYQQKSSQAPKLLFHYYDKDFNNEADTPDNFQSRRPNTSFCFLDIRSPGLGDTAMYLCATSRDLVNTEAFFGQGTRLTVV.